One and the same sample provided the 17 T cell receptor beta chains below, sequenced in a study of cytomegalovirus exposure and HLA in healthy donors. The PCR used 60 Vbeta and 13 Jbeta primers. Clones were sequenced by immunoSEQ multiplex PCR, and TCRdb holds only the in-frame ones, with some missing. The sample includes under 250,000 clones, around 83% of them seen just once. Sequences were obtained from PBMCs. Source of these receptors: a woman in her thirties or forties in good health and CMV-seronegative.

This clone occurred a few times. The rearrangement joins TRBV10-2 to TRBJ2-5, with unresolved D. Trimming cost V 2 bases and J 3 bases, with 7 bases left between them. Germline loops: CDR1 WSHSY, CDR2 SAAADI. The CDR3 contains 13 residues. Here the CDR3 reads CASSEQQKETQYF. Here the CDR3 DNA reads TGCGCCAGCAGTGAGCAACAGAAAGAGACCCAGTACTTC.

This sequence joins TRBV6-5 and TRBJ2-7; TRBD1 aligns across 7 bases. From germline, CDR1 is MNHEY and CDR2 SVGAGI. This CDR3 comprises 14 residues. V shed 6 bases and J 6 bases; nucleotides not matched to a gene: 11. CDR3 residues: CASSRSTGAGEQYF. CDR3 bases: TGTGCCAGCAGCCGATCAACAGGGGCGGGCGAGCAGTACTTC.

The CDR3 sequence: CASSLVPGGLRSGANVLTF. DNA of the CDR3: TGCGCCAGCAGCTTGGTCCCGGGAGGTCTTCGCTCTGGGGCCAACGTCCTGACTTTC. The rearrangement links TRBV5-1 to TRBJ2-6; 7 bases fit TRBD2. Unmatched junction bases numbered 9, after V lost 0 bases and J lost 0 bases. Germline V CDR1 and CDR2: SGHRS, YFSETQ. There are 19 residues in the CDR3. Supplemented by reference TRBV5-1 and TRBJ2-6, the full variable domain reads KAGVTQTPRYLIKTRGQQVTLSCSPISGHRSVSWYQQTPGQGLQFLFEYFSETQRNKGNFPGRFSGRQFSNSRSEMNVSTLELGDSALYLCASSLVPGGLRSGANVLTFGAGSRLTVL.

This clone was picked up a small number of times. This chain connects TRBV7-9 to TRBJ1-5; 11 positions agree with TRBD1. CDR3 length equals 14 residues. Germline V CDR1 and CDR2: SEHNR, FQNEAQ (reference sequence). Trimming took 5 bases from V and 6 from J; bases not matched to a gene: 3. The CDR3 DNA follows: TGTGCCAGCAGCCCGGACAGGGGGCGTCAGCCCCAGCATTTT. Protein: CASSPDRGRQPQHF.

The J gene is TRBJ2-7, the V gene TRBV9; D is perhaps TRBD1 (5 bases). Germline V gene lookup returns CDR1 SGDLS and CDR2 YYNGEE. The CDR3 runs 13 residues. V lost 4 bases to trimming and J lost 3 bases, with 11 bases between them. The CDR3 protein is CASSQGQGYEQYF. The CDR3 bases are TGTGCCAGCAGCCAAGGGCAGGGCTACGAGCAGTACTTC.

The CDR3 DNA reads as TGTGCCAGCAGCTACAGACAGGGATTCAACGAGCAGTACTTC. It translates to CASSYRQGFNEQYF. The chain carries TRBV28 and TRBJ2-7, with 7 positions matching TRBD1. The CDR3 is 14 residues long. Germline V gives CDR1 MDHEN, CDR2 SYDVKM. With 6 bases clipped from V and 5 bases from J, the junction kept 10 bases outside the gene matches.

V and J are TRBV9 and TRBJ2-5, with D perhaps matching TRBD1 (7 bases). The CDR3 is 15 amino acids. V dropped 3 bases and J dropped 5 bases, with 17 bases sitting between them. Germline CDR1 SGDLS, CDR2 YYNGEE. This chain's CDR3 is CASSGRDSSQETQYF. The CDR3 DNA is TGTGCCAGCAGCGGGCGGGACAGTTCCCAGGAGACCCAGTACTTC.

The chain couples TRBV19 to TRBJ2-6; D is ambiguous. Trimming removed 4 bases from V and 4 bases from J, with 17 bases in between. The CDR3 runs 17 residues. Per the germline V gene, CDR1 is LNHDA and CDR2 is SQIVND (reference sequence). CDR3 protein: CASSTSGGLRGANVLTF. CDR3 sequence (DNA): TGTGCCAGTAGTACCTCAGGTGGCCTTCGGGGGGCCAACGTCCTGACTTTC.

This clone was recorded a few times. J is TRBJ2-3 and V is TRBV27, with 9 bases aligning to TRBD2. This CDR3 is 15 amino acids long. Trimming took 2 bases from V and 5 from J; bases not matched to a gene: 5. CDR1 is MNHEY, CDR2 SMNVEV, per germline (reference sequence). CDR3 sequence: CASSLAGGFLDTQYF. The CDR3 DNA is TGTGCCAGCAGTTTAGCGGGAGGGTTCCTAGATACGCAGTATTTT.

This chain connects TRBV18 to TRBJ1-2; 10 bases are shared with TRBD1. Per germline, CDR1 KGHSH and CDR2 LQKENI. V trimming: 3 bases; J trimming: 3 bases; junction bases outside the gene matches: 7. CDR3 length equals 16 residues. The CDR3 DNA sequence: TGTGCCAGCTCACCCTCGAGGACAGGGGGAGACTATGGCTACACCTTC. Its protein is CASSPSRTGGDYGYTF. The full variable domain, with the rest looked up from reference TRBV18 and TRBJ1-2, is NAGVMQNPRHLVRRRGQEARLRCSPMKGHSHVYWYRQLPEEGLKFMVYLQKENIIDESGMPKERFSAEFPKEGPSILRIQQVVRGDSAAYFCASSPSRTGGDYGYTFGSGTRLTVV.

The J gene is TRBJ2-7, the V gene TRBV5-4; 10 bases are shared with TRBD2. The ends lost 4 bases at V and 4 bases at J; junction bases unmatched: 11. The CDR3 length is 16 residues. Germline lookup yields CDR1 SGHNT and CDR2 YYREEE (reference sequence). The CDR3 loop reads CASSPPRASGRYEQYF. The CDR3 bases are TGTGCCAGCAGCCCACCTCGGGCTAGCGGGAGATACGAGCAGTACTTC.

The CDR3 region has the DNA TGTGCCAGCAGCGTAGCTTTTGTCGGAACAGGGCGTCCGGACATTCAGTACTTC. Protein product: CASSVAFVGTGRPDIQYF. The chain employs TRBV9 and TRBJ2-4; possibly TRBD1 for D (6 bases). The CDR3 loop spans 18 amino acids. Germline V CDR1 and CDR2: SGDLS, YYNGEE. Trimming left V 0 bases short and J 8 bases short, with 24 bases between.

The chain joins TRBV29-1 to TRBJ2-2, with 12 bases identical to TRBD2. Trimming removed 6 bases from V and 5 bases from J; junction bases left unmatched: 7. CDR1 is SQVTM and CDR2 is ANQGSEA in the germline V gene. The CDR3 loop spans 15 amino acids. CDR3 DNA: TGCAGCGTACGCCAGGGACTAGCGGGTACCGGGGAGCTGTTTTTT. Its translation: CSVRQGLAGTGELFF.

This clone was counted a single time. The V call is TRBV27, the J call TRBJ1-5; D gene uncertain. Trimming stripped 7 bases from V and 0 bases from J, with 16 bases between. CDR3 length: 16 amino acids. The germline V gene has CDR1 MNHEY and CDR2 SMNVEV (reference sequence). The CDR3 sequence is CASNWKRTTSNQPQHF. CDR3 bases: TGTGCCAGCAACTGGAAGCGGACGACTAGCAATCAGCCCCAGCATTTT.

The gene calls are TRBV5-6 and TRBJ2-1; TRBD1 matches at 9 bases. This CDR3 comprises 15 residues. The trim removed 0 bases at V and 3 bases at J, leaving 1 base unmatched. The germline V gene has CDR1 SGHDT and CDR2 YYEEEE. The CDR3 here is CASSLATGGYNEQFF. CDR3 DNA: TGTGCCAGCAGCTTGGCGACAGGGGGCTACAATGAGCAGTTCTTC.

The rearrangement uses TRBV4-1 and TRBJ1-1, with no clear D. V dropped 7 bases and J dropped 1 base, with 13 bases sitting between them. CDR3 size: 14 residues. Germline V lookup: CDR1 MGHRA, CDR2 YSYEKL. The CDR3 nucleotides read TGCGCCAGCACCGGGGAGTGGGGGAACACTGAAGCTTTCTTT. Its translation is CASTGEWGNTEAFF.

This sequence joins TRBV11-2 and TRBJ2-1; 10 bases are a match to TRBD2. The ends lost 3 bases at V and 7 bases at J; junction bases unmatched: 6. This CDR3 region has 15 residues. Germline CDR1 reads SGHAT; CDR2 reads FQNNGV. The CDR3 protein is CASSFLSGGGNEQFF. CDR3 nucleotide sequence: TGTGCCAGCAGCTTCTTGAGCGGGGGGGGGAATGAGCAGTTCTTC.